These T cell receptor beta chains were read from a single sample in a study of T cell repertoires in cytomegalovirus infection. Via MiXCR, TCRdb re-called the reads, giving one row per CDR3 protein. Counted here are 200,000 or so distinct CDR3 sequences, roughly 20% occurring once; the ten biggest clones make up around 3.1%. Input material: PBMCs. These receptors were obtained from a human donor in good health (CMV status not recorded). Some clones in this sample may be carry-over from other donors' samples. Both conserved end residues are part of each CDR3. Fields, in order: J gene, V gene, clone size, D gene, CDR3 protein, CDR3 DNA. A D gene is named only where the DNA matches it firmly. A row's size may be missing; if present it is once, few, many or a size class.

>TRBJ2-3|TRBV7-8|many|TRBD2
CASSLVASGGRNTQYF
TGTGCCAGCAGCTTAGTGGCTAGCGGCGGGAGGAATACGCAGTATTTT
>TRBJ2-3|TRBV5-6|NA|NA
CASSFQWDLHSTDTQYF
TGTGCCAGCAGCTTTCAGTGGGACCTACACAGCACAGATACGCAGTATTTT
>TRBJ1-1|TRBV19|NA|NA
CASSIEGKTEAFF
TGTGCCAGTAGTATCGAAGGGAAAACTGAAGCTTTCTTT
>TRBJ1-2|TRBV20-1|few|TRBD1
CSATPGQGVYGYTF
TGCAGTGCTACTCCGGGACAGGGGGTGTATGGCTACACCTTC
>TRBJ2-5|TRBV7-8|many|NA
CASSLMAGLQETQYF
TGTGCCAGCAGCTTAATGGCGGGGCTACAAGAGACCCAGTACTTC
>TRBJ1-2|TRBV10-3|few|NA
CASREQFDYGYTF
TGTGCCTCCCGCGAACAGTTTGACTATGGCTACACCTTC
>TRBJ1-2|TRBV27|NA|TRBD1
CASSFSTGTYGYTF
TGTGCCAGCAGTTTCTCGACAGGGACCTATGGCTACACCTTC
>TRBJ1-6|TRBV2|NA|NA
CASTTQPSTAGPPLHF
TGTGCCAGCACTACACAGCCGTCGACCGCAGGGCCACCCCTCCACTTT
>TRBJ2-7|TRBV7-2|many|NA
CASSLGVWDEQYF
TGTGCCAGCAGCTTAGGGGTCTGGGACGAGCAGTACTTC
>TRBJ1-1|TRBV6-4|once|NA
CASRGRVWCGSWFEAFF
TGTGCCAGCAGAGGCAGGGTATGGTGCGGCTCTTGGTTTGAAGCTTTCTTT
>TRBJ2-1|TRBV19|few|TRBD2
CASSLSSGVNNEQFF
TGTGCCAGTAGCCTTTCTAGCGGGGTTAACAATGAGCAGTTCTTC
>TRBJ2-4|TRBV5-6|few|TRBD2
CASSVGLAGGQNIQYF
TGTGCCAGCAGCGTGGGACTAGCGGGAGGTCAAAACATTCAGTACTTC
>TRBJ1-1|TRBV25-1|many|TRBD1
CASSETGLMNTEAFF
TGTGCCAGCAGTGAGACAGGGTTGATGAACACTGAAGCTTTCTTT
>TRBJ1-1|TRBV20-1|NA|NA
CSARKQNMNTEAFF
TGCAGTGCTAGAAAACAGAACATGAACACTGAAGCTTTCTTT
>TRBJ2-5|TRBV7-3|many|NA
CASSVSGVGQTQYF
TGTGCCAGCAGCGTCTCAGGGGTCGGGCAGACCCAGTACTTC
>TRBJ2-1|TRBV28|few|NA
CASSPLGGYNEQFF
TGTGCCAGCAGTCCCCTCGGAGGGTACAATGAGCAGTTCTTC
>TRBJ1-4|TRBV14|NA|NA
CASSRGPNEKLFF
TGTGCCAGCAGCCGGGGACCTAATGAAAAACTGTTTTTT
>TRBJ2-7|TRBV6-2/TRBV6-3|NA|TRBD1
CASIPLGTGSYEQYF
TGTGCCAGCATCCCCCTGGGGACAGGATCTTACGAGCAGTACTTC
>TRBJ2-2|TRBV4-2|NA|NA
CASSQDLVPGELFF
TGTGCCAGCAGCCAGGACCTAGTTCCCGGGGAGCTGTTTTTT
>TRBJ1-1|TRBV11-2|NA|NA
CASSSQTGGATFF
TGTGCCAGCAGCTCCCAAACGGGGGGAGCTACTTTCTTT
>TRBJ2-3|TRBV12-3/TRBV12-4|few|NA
CASSLGEKPRDTQYF
TGTGCCAGCAGTTTAGGAGAAAAACCCCGAGATACGCAGTATTTT
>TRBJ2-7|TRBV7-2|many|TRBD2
CASSSAGLAESSYEQYF
TGTGCCAGCAGCTCCGCAGGACTAGCGGAGAGCTCCTACGAGCAGTACTTC
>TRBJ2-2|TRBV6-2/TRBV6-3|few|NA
CASGSPNTGELFF
TGTGCCAGCGGCAGCCCTAACACCGGGGAGCTGTTTTTT
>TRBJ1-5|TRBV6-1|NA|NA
CASSPPGVSGNQPQHF
TGTGCCAGCAGTCCCCCAGGGGTCTCTGGCAATCAGCCCCAGCATTTT
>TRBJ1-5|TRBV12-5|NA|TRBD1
CASGSSTGEGNNQPQHF
TGTGCTAGTGGTTCATCGACAGGGGAAGGTAACAATCAGCCCCAGCATTTT
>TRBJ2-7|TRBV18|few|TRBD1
CASSRTGQGVNEQYF
TGTGCCAGCTCACGAACCGGACAGGGGGTCAACGAGCAGTACTTC